This T cell receptor (beta chain) was profiled in a study of OX40 agonist ivuxolimab in advanced cancers. From germline, CDR1 is MNHEY and CDR2 SMNVEV (reference sequence). The V end was cut by 2 bases, the J end by 3 bases, with 15 bases between. This CDR3 region has 16 residues. Sequencing was performed with immunoSEQ multiplex PCR; in TCRdb, only in-frame clones are kept and a portion is missing. The table lists roughly 80,000 clones, 87% of them singletons. This TCR came from an adult with an advanced solid tumor such as melanoma, head and neck, liver or kidney cancer. This sequence joins TRBV27 and TRBJ2-3; the D gene is possibly TRBD2 (7 bases). The input for sequencing was CD4+ or CD8+ T cells sorted from blood, taken in a trial of the OX40 agonist ivuxolimab. The CDR3 reads CASSLRPGGLTDTQYF. As DNA, the CDR3 is TGTGCCAGCAGTTTAAGGCCGGGGGGCCTTACAGATACGCAGTATTTT.